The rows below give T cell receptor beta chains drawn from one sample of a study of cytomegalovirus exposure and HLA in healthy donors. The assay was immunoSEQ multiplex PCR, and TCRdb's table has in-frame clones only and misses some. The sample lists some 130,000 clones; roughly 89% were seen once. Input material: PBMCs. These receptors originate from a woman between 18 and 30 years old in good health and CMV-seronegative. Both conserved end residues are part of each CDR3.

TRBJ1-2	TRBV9	CASSAAPQNYGYTF
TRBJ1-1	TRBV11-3	CASSSQGTEAFF
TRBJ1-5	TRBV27	CASSLRTGIQPQHF
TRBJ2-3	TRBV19	CASSDRADTQYF
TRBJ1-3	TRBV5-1	CASSFTYGQGSGNTIYF
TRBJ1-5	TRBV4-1	CASSQDVFVGGESNQPQHF
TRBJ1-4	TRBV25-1	CASSEYFGAGEEKLFF
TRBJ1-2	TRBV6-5	CASTPTGRGNYGYTF
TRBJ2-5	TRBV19	CASTPGRNGGGAETQYF
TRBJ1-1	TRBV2	CASSPNSGENTEAFF
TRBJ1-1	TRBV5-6	CASSLSTEAFF
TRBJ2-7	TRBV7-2	CASREEFEQYF
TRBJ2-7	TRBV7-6	CASSPTGGYAYEQYF
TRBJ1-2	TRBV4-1	CASSQDVGGPYGYTF
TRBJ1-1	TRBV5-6	CASGRTAYEAFF
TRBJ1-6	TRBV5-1	CASSLDGRGLNSPLHF
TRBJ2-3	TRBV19	CASSISNGADTQYF
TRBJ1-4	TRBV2	CASTSRTGGEKLFF
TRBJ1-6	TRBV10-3	CAIRDTSSYNSPLHF
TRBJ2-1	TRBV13	CASSSRGTAYNEQFF
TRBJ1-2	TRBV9	CASSDEGTGYTF
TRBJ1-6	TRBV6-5	CASSYSIQGMSPLHF
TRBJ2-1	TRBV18	CASSPTSGGTSNEQFF
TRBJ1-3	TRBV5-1	CASSLYETGGGNTIYF
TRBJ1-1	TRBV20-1	CSAPIGTEAFF
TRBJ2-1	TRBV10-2	CASRANIYNEQFF
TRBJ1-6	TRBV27	CASRPTQGARNSPLHF
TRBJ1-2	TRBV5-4	CASSGPWGDYGYTF
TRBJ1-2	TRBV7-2	CASSSGHGDYGYTF
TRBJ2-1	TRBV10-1	CASSERGGDNEQFF
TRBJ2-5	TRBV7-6	CASSLRQGQETQYF
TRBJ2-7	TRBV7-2	CASSLARLSEQYF
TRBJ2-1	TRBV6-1	CASSVGGGGNEQFF
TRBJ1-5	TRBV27	CASSFGVNQPQHF
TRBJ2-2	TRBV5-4	CASSLGAGGYTGELFF
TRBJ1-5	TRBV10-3	CAISSNEQGVEQPQHF
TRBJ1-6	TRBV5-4	CASSSLAAGTRNSPLHF
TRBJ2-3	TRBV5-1	CASSREGLAGSDTQYF
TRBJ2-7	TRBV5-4	CASSLLHDRTLEYEQYF
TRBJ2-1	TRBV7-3	CASSLTAGGTYNEQFF
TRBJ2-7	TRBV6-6	CASSGASGGGYEQYF
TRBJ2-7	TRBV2	CASCWAHGHEQYF
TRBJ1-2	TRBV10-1	CASRHRFTTNYGYTF
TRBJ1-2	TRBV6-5	CATVGQGVYGYTF